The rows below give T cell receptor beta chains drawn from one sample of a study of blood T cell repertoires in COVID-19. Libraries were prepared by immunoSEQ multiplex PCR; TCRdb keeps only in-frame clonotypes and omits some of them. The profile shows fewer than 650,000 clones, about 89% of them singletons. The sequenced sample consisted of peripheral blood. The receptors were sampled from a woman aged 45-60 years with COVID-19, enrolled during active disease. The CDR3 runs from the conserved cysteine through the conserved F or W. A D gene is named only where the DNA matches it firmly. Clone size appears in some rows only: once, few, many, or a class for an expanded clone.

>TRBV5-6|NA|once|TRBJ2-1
CASFCPRYRDFSYNEQFF
TGTGCCAGCTTTTGTCCCCGGTACCGGGACTTCTCCTACAATGAGCAGTTCTTC
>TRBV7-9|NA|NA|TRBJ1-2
CASSLVAENYGYTF
TGTGCCAGCAGCTTAGTGGCAGAAAACTATGGCTACACCTTC
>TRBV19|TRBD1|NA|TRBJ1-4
CASEGQSNEKLFF
TGTGCCAGCGAGGGACAGAGTAATGAAAAACTGTTTTTT
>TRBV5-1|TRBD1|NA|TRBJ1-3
CASSSPGTGGSDVDTIYF
TGCGCCAGCAGCTCCCCCGGGACAGGAGGCTCAGACGTAGACACCATATATTTT
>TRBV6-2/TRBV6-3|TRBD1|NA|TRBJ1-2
CASSSPYGTWDSYGYTF
TGTGCCAGCAGTAGCCCTTATGGGACGTGGGACAGCTATGGCTACACCTTC
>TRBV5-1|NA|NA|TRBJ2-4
CASKVGSWDIQYF
TGCGCCAGCAAGGTCGGGTCGTGGGACATTCAGTACTTC
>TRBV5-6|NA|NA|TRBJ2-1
CASSKPDSSYNEQFF
TGTGCCAGCAGCAAGCCGGACAGCTCCTACAATGAGCAGTTCTTC
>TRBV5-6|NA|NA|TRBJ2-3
CASSKNERDTQYF
TGTGCCAGCAGCAAGAACGAGAGAGATACGCAGTATTTT
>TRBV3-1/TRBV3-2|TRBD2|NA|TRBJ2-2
CASSLPLAGGYTGELFF
TGTGCCAGCAGCCTTCCCTTAGCGGGGGGTTACACCGGGGAGCTGTTTTTT
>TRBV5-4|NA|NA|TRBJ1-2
CASSSPYLTGLNYGYTF
TGTGCCAGCAGCTCCCCCTACTTGACAGGTCTTAACTATGGCTACACCTTC
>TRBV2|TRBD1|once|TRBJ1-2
CASRGRTGEDGYTF
TGTGCCAGCAGGGGGAGGACAGGGGAGGATGGCTACACCTTC
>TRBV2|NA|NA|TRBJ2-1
CASSEVNGKRNEQFF
TGTGCCAGCAGTGAAGTGAACGGAAAGAGGAATGAGCAGTTCTTC
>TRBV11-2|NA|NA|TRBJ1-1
CASSLVEERAFF
TGTGCCAGCAGCTTAGTAGAGGAACGGGCTTTCTTT
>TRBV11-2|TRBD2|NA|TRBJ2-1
CASSLGLAVYNEQFF
TGTGCCAGCAGCTTAGGGCTAGCGGTCTACAATGAGCAGTTCTTC
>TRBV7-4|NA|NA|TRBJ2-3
CASSTRGSARDTQYF
TGTGCCAGCAGCACCCGGGGTAGCGCTAGGGATACGCAGTATTTT
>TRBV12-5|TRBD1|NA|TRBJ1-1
CASGTGDGTEAFF
TGTGCTAGTGGTACAGGGGATGGGACTGAAGCTTTCTTT
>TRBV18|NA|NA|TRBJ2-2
CASSPRGAEVAGELFF
TGTGCCAGCTCACCTCGGGGGGCCGAGGTCGCCGGGGAGCTGTTTTTT
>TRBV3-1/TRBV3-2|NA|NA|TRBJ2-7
CASSPLRDSQTSYEQYF
TGTGCCAGCAGCCCGTTGCGGGACAGTCAAACCTCCTACGAGCAGTACTTC
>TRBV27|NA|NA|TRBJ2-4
CASSGTAHTKNIQYF
TGTGCCAGCAGTGGCACAGCTCATACCAAAAACATTCAGTACTTC
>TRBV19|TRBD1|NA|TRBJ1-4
CASRPRGTGTEKLFF
TGTGCCAGTAGACCGAGGGGGACAGGGACTGAAAAACTGTTTTTT
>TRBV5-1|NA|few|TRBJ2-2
CASSPRTGLGNTGELFF
TGCGCCAGCAGCCCGCGGACTGGGCTGGGGAACACCGGGGAGCTGTTTTTT
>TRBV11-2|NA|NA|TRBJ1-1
CASSLWGRTEAFF
TGTGCCAGCAGCTTATGGGGCCGCACTGAAGCTTTCTTT
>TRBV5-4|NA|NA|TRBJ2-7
CASSLEGRAYEQYF
TGTGCCAGCAGCCTGGAGGGCAGGGCGTACGAGCAGTACTTC
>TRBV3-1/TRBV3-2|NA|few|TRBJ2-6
CASSQDSSGANVLTF
TGTGCCAGCAGCCAAGACAGCTCTGGGGCCAACGTCCTGACTTTC
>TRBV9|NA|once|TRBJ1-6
CASSALTGGNSPLHF
TGTGCCAGCAGCGCCCTTACGGGGGGTAATTCACCCCTCCACTTT
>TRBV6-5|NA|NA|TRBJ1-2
CASSYHGEGNYGYTF
TGTGCCAGCAGTTACCATGGGGAGGGAAACTATGGCTACACCTTC
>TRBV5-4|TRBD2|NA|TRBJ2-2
CASSPRTSGGAYTGELFF
TGTGCCAGCAGCCCGAGGACTAGCGGGGGCGCCTACACCGGGGAGCTGTTTTTT
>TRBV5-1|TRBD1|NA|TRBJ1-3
CASSFLGQGSGNTIYF
TGCGCCAGCAGCTTCCTGGGACAGGGCTCTGGAAACACCATATATTTT
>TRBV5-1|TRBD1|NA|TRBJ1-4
CASSPRDSDEKLFF
TGCGCCAGCAGCCCGCGGGACAGCGACGAAAAACTGTTTTTT
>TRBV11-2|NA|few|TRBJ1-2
CASSLGLLGAANYGYTF
TGTGCCAGCAGCTTAGGTCTGCTGGGGGCGGCTAACTATGGCTACACCTTC
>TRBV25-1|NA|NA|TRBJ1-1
CASSEYHRDEAFF
TGTGCCAGCAGTGAATATCATCGCGATGAAGCTTTCTTT
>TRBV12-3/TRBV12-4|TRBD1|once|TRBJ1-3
CASSRGQGGTIYF
TGTGCCAGCAGCCGGGGACAGGGGGGCACCATATATTTT
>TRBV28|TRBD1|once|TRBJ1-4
CASNSGTGREKLFF
TGTGCCAGCAATTCCGGGACAGGGAGAGAAAAACTGTTTTTT
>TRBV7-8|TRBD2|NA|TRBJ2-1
CASSKAGLAGAQFF
TGTGCCAGCAGCAAGGCGGGACTAGCGGGGGCTCAGTTCTTC
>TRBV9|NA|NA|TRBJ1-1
CASSVEARGVEAFF
TGTGCCAGCAGCGTAGAGGCCCGGGGGGTAGAAGCTTTCTTT
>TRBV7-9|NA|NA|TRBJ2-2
CASRSGANTGELFF
TGTGCCAGCAGGTCGGGGGCGAACACCGGGGAGCTGTTTTTT
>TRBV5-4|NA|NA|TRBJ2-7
CASSHQGQLLREQYF
TGTGCCAGCAGTCATCAGGGGCAGCTCCTACGAGAGCAGTACTTC
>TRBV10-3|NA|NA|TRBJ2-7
CAISDNQGLYEQYF
TGTGCCATCAGTGATAATCAGGGATTATACGAGCAGTACTTC
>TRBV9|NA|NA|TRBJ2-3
CASSPVGYSSDTQYF
TGTGCCAGCAGCCCAGTGGGCTATTCCTCAGATACGCAGTATTTT
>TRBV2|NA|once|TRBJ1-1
CASSSERQVNTEAFF
TGTGCCAGCAGTTCTGAACGGCAGGTAAACACTGAAGCTTTCTTT
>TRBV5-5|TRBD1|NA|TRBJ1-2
CASSFRTGDGYTF
TGTGCCAGCAGCTTCAGGACAGGGGATGGCTACACCTTC
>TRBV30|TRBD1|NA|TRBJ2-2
CAWSVTGTGNTGELFF
TGTGCCTGGAGTGTCACAGGGACAGGGAACACCGGGGAGCTGTTTTTT
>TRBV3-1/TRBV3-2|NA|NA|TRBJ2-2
CASSQNYRDGGELFF
TGTGCCAGCAGCCAGAACTACAGGGACGGCGGGGAGCTGTTTTTT
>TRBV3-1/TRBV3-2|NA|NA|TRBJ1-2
CASSQGSRQLYGYTF
TGTGCCAGCAGCCAAGGGTCCCGACAGCTCTATGGCTACACCTTC
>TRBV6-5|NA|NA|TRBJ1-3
CASGRGARSGNTIYF
TGTGCCAGCGGGAGGGGGGCGCGTTCTGGAAACACCATATATTTT
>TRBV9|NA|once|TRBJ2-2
CASRVDDSRGGELFF
TGTGCCAGCAGAGTAGATGATAGCAGGGGCGGGGAGCTGTTTTTT
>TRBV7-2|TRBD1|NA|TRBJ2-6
CASSFRTGVSGANVLTF
TGTGCCAGCAGCTTCAGGACAGGGGTCTCCGGGGCCAACGTCCTGACTTTC
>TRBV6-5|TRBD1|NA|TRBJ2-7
CASSLQGAHYEQYF
TGTGCCAGCAGTTTACAGGGGGCGCACTACGAGCAGTACTTC
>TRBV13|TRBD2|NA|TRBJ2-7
CASSPDTGGRGYEQYF
TGTGCCAGCAGCCCTGATACGGGGGGTCGGGGGTACGAGCAGTACTTC
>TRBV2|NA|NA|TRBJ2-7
CASRQGTEQYF
TGTGCCAGCAGGCAGGGGACCGAGCAGTACTTC
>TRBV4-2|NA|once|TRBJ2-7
CASSQEWSPGLSSYEQYF
TGTGCCAGCAGCCAAGAATGGTCTCCGGGGTTAAGCTCCTACGAGCAGTACTTC